This TCR beta chain comes out of a study of blood T cell repertoires in COVID-19. The overall study: The United States, Italy and Spain were the sources of the acute and convalescent COVID-19 samples. In each case, the material was cDNA or gDNA derived from T cells, B-cell-depleted T cells, or PBMCs.

In the original analysis: Amplification of reference gene primers provided the estimated nucleated cell counts. Some clones are missing from TCRdb's copy, which holds only in-frame ones; the method was immunoSEQ multiplex PCR. V and J calls and clone size are as listed in that table; D and trimming were resolved from the DNA. The sample holds roughly 140,000 clones, around 84% seen once. Germline CDR1 SGHRS, CDR2 YFSETQ. The ends were cut back, 4 bases at V and 1 base at J, with 18 bases in the middle. This CDR3 spans 16 amino acids. This clone was recorded only once. The rearrangement uses TRBV5-1 and TRBJ2-7; D possibly corresponds to TRBD2 (6 bases). Sequencing used peripheral blood. The receptor was derived from a man in his sixties with active or convalescent COVID-19. CDR3 bases: TGCGCCAGCAGCCCCCGCGGCGGCAGCGGGTCCTACGAGCAGTACTTC. Its translation is CASSPRGGSGSYEQYF.